The 12 T cell receptor beta chains below were found in one sample sequenced in a study of blood T cells in healthy people across ages. It was with a sample-barcoded 5' primer and a J-beta primer mix that a second PCR of roughly 7 to 12 cycles was run. TCRdb re-derived calls from the 5' RACE reads in MiXCR, one entry per CDR3 protein. Found here are around 800,000 distinct CDR3 sequences, about 53% of them singletons; the top ten hold under 50%. The specimen was blood. These TCRs come from a man older than 75 in good health.

There are a few counts of this clonotype. The genes are TRBV5-1 and TRBJ2-7; possibly TRBD1 for D (6 bases). CDR3 length equals 15 residues. Per germline, CDR1 SGHRS and CDR2 YFSETQ. Trimming removed 0 bases from V and 2 bases from J, with 12 bases in between. In DNA, the CDR3 is TGCGCCAGCAGCTTGGCCGTGGCAGGGGCCTACGAGCAGTACTTC. This translates into CASSLAVAGAYEQYF.

The rearrangement joins TRBV29-1 to TRBJ1-1; 8 bases align to TRBD1. With V trimmed by 8 bases and J by 1 base, 15 bases remained unmatched. Germline CDR1 reads SQVTM; CDR2 reads ANQGSEA. This CDR3 is 16 amino acids long. The CDR3 loop reads CSSMDRVGLKNTEAFF. CDR3 nucleotides: TGCAGCTCTATGGACAGGGTTGGACTAAAGAACACTGAAGCTTTCTTT.

The J gene is TRBJ2-4, the V gene TRBV6-1; D assignment may be TRBD1 or TRBD2 (5 bases each). Trimming took 0 bases from V and 8 from J, leaving 5 bases between them. This CDR3 contains 12 residues. The germline gives CDR1 MNHNS, CDR2 SASEGT. The CDR3 DNA is TGTGCCAGCAGTGAAGCGGGACACATTCAGTACTTC. This gives the protein CASSEAGHIQYF.

V usage is TRBV6-1 and J usage is TRBJ1-2; unclear D gene. V was pared by 0 bases and J by 4 bases, with 9 bases between. The CDR3 is 14 amino acids. CDR1 and CDR2 from the germline V gene are MNHNS and SASEGT. The CDR3 coding sequence is TGTGCCAGCAGTGAAGCACCGGGTTTCTATGGCTACACCTTC. As protein: CASSEAPGFYGYTF.

The CDR3 is CASNKGETENSPLHF. CDR3 bases: TGTGCCAGCAATAAGGGGGAGACAGAGAATTCACCCCTCCACTTT. The chain carries TRBV2 and TRBJ1-6, with D possibly matching TRBD1 (6 bases). The CDR3 loop spans 15 amino acids. CDR1 and CDR2 from the germline V gene are SNHLY and FYNNEI. Trimming stripped 7 bases from V and 7 bases from J, with 17 bases between.

The chain recombines TRBV28 with TRBJ2-5, with D hard to call. This CDR3 spans 13 amino acids. The V end lost 5 bases, the J end lost 5 bases, and 12 bases lay between the germline ends. The germline V gene has CDR1 MDHEN and CDR2 SYDVKM. This CDR3 reads CASSRSRRETQYF. In DNA, the CDR3 is TGTGCCAGCAGTCGCTCCAGACGCGAGACCCAGTACTTC. Full variable domain (remainder filled in from reference TRBV28 and TRBJ2-5): DVKVTQSSRYLVKRTGEKVFLECVQDMDHENMFWYRQDPGLGLRLIYFSYDVKMKEKGDIPEGYSVSREKKERFSLILESASTNQTSMYLCASSRSRRETQYFGPGTRLLVL.

This clonotype has only one observation. The rearrangement uses TRBV7-2 and TRBJ2-6; D could derive from TRBD1 or TRBD2 (5 bases each). V was cut by 6 bases and J by 4 bases, with 19 bases left in between. The germline gives CDR1 SGHTA, CDR2 FQGNSA. The CDR3 covers 17 residues. The CDR3 sequence is CASRSSGTGVGANVLTF. In DNA form, the CDR3 reads TGTGCCAGCAGGTCTTCCGGGACCGGGGTAGGGGCCAACGTCCTGACTTTC.

This chain links TRBV20-1 with TRBJ2-1; 7 bases fit TRBD2. CDR3 length equals 14 residues. The V segment lost 0 bases and the J segment 8 bases; nucleotides outside the gene matches: 7. CDR1 is DFQATT, CDR2 SNEGSKA, per germline (reference sequence). DNA for the CDR3: TGCAGTGCTAGAGAGGGGGGGAGGTTGGATGAGCAGTTCTTC. Amino acid sequence: CSAREGGRLDEQFF.

The chain has TRBV7-2 and TRBJ2-2; D gene uncertain. Trimming took off 5 bases at V and 5 bases at J, with 15 bases between the two ends. Germline CDR1 SGHTA, CDR2 FQGNSA. The CDR3 is 15 residues long. The CDR3, as DNA: TGTGCCAGCAGCCCCTCCAAGGGATGGACCGGGGAGCTGTTTTTT. Its translation is CASSPSKGWTGELFF.

V usage is TRBV20-1 and J usage is TRBJ2-7, with 7 bases fitting TRBD2. V trimming: 6 bases; J trimming: 3 bases; junction bases outside the gene matches: 11. CDR1 is DFQATT and CDR2 is SNEGSKA in the germline V gene (reference sequence). The CDR3 loop spans 14 amino acids. Here the CDR3 DNA reads TGCAGTGCCATGACTAGCCGAGTCTACTACGAGCAGTACTTC. This translates into CSAMTSRVYYEQYF.

This clonotype appeared a few times. The chain uses TRBV20-1 and TRBJ1-2, with 9 nucleotides matching TRBD1. J lost 7 bases, V lost 1 base, and 7 bases had no gene match. The CDR3 contains 14 residues. Germline assignment: CDR1 DFQATT and CDR2 SNEGSKA (reference sequence). The CDR3 coding sequence is TGCAGTGCTAGAGGGGGGGGACAGGGTTTTGGCTACACCTTC. This sequence encodes CSARGGGQGFGYTF.

The chain recombines TRBV12-3 or TRBV12-4 with TRBJ1-5; D is uncertain. Trimming removed 6 bases at V and 2 bases at J, with 8 bases between. The CDR3 totals 13 residues. Here the CDR3 reads CASSGIRNQPQHF. CDR3 nucleotides: TGTGCCAGCAGCGGGATTCGCAATCAGCCCCAGCATTTT.